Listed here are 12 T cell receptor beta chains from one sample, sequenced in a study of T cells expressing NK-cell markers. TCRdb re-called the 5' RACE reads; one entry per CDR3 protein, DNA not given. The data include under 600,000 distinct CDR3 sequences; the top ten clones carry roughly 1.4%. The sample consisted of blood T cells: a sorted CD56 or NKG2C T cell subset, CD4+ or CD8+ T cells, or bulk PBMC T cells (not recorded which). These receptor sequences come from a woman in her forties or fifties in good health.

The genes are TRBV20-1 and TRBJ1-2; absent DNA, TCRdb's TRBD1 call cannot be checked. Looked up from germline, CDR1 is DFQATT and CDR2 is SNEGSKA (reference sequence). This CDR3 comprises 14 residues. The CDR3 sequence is CSAIGTGGGDGYTF.

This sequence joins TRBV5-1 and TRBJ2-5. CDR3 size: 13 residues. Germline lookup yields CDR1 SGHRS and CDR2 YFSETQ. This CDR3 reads CASSLAAQETQYF.

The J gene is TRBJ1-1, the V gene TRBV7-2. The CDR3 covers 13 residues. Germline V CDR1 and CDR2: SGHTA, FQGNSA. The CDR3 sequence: CASSLGWTTEAFF.

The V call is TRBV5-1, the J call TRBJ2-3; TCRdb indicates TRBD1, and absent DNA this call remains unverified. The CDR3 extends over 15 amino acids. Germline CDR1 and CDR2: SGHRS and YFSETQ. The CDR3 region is CASSLGGGTMDTQYF.

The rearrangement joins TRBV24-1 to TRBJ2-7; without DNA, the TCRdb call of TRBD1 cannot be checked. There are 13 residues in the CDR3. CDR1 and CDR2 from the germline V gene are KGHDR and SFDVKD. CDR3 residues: CATGDIPSYEQYF.

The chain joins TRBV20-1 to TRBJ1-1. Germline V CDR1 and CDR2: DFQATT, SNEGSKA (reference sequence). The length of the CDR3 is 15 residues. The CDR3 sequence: CSARGSDPMNTEAFF.

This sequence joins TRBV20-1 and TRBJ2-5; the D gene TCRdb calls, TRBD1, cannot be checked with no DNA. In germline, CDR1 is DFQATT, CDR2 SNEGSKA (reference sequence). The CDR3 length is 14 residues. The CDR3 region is CSAWKVGGEETQYF.

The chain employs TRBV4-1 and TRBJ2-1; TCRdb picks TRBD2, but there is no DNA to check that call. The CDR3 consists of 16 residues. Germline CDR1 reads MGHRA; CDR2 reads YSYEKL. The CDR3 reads CASSQEMTRQHNEQFF.

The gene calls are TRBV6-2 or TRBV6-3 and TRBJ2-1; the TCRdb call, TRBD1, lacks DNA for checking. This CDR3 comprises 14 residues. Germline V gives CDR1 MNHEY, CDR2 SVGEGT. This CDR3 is CATAGQGIVNEQFF.

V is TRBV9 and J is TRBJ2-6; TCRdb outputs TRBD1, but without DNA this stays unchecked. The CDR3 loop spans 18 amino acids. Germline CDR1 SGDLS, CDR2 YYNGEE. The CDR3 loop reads CASSAVPTGTSGANVLTF. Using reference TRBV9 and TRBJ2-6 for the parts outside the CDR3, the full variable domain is DSGVTQTPKHLITATGQRVTLRCSPRSGDLSVYWYQQSLDQGLQFLIQYYNGEERAKGNILERFSAQQFPDLHSELNLSSLELGDSALYFCASSAVPTGTSGANVLTFGAGSRLTVL.

Here the CDR3 reads CASSLSAGQISYNEQFF. V usage is TRBV7-2 and J usage is TRBJ2-1; the D gene TCRdb calls, TRBD1, cannot be checked with no DNA. CDR1 and CDR2 from the germline V gene are SGHTA and FQGNSA. CDR3 length equals 17 residues.

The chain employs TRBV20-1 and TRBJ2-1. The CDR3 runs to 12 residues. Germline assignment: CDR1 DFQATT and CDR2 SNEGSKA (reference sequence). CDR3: CSAFQTGNEQFF.